Listed below are T cell receptor beta chains from one sample, sequenced in a study of response to subunit inactivated influenza vaccine. TCRdb used MiXCR to reprocess the RT-PCR reads, holding one entry per CDR3 protein. This sample yields roughly 710,000 distinct CDR3 sequences, of which 12% to 15% are seen a single time; 7.5% to 8% belongs to the top ten. The specimen was PBMCs from blood, collected 14 to 15 days before vaccination. The source is a middle-aged man who received an inactivated influenza vaccine. Each CDR3 is given with its conserved first and last residue. Each record gives: J gene, D gene, V gene, clone size, CDR3 protein, CDR3 DNA. The D gene is left open where the match is weak. Expanded clones are given a class, and other clones once, few, many or no size at all.

TRBJ2-1	-	TRBV3-1	-	CASSQGWGEQFF	TGTGCCAGCAGCCAAGGGTGGGGTGAGCAGTTCTTC
TRBJ1-5	-	TRBV4-2	few	CASSQDTTYQPQHF	TGTGCCAGCAGCCAAGATACAACCTATCAGCCCCAGCATTTT
TRBJ2-1	TRBD1	TRBV28	few	CASSFPQSGQDYNEQFF	TGTGCCAGCAGTTTTCCCCAGTCGGGACAGGACTACAATGAGCAGTTCTTC
TRBJ2-7	-	TRBV20-1	-	CSARPTSYEQYF	TGCAGTGCTAGACCCACCTCCTACGAGCAGTACTTC
TRBJ1-2	TRBD1	TRBV29-1	many	CSVGAGTGNGYTF	TGCAGCGTTGGTGCCGGGACAGGGAATGGCTACACCTTC
TRBJ2-1	TRBD2	TRBV13	-	CASSPWGGGSYNEQFF	TGTGCCAGCAGCCCCTGGGGGGGAGGCTCCTACAATGAGCAGTTCTTC
TRBJ2-3	TRBD2	TRBV20-1	-	CSARRGLMPPDTQYF	TGCAGTGCTAGGAGGGGACTAATGCCCCCCGATACGCAGTATTTT
TRBJ2-2	-	TRBV18	-	CASSPRSGNTGELFF	TGTGCCAGCTCACCACGAAGCGGTAACACCGGGGAGCTGTTTTTT
TRBJ2-7	TRBD1	TRBV29-1	few	CSVGTGGPANEQYF	TGCAGCGTTGGGACAGGGGGACCGGCGAACGAGCAGTACTTC
TRBJ2-1	-	TRBV7-2	many	CASSQWTGPYNEQFF	TGTGCCAGCAGCCAGTGGACTGGTCCCTACAATGAGCAGTTCTTC
TRBJ2-2	-	TRBV12-3/TRBV12-4	-	CASSARGLGELFF	TGTGCCAGCAGCGCCAGGGGACTCGGGGAGCTGTTTTTT
TRBJ2-7	-	TRBV12-3/TRBV12-4	few	CASSSRTTNPYEQYF	TGTGCCAGCAGTTCCCGGACAACAAATCCGTACGAGCAGTACTTC
TRBJ1-1	-	TRBV11-2	many	CASKMGEMNTEAFF	TGTGCCAGCAAAATGGGAGAGATGAACACTGAAGCTTTCTTT
TRBJ1-5	TRBD1	TRBV6-5	-	CASSSTDRENQPQHF	TGTGCCAGCAGTTCCACCGACAGGGAAAATCAGCCCCAGCATTTT
TRBJ2-5	TRBD2	TRBV20-1	-	CSAYGREKETQYF	TGCAGTGCATACGGGAGGGAAAAAGAGACCCAGTACTTC
TRBJ2-7	TRBD1	TRBV27	few	CASRVRTGGYEQYF	TGTGCCAGCAGGGTGAGGACAGGGGGCTACGAGCAGTACTTC
TRBJ2-7	TRBD2	TRBV12-3/TRBV12-4	few	CASSFLGLAGGNEQYF	TGTGCCAGCAGTTTTCTGGGACTAGCGGGGGGAAACGAGCAGTACTTC
TRBJ2-7	TRBD2	TRBV19	-	CASSKGTSRTYEQYF	TGTGCCAGTAGTAAAGGGACTAGCCGGACCTACGAGCAGTACTTC
TRBJ2-7	-	TRBV14	-	CASSQSRLNEQYF	TGTGCCAGCAGCCAAAGCAGGTTGAACGAGCAGTACTTC
TRBJ1-1	TRBD1	TRBV3-1	few	CASSQLTGDTEAFF	TGTGCCAGCAGCCAACTGACAGGGGACACTGAAGCTTTCTTT
TRBJ2-6	-	TRBV9	-	CASSVEGVSGANVLTF	TGTGCCAGCAGCGTAGAGGGGGTCTCTGGGGCCAACGTCCTGACTTTC
TRBJ2-5	TRBD2	TRBV20-1	-	CSAGGSRQETQYF	TGCAGTGCTGGCGGGAGCCGACAAGAGACCCAGTACTTC
TRBJ2-4	TRBD1	TRBV7-2	once	CASSSQRGQGNIQYF	TGTGCCAGCAGCTCACAAAGGGGGCAGGGAAACATTCAGTACTTC
TRBJ2-7	-	TRBV5-5	-	CASSPAGTEPYEQYF	TGTGCCAGCAGCCCGGCGGGGACGGAGCCATACGAGCAGTACTTC
TRBJ2-1	-	TRBV4-3	few	CASSQLGRGLGNEQFF	TGCGCCAGCAGCCAACTGGGTCGGGGGCTCGGGAATGAGCAGTTCTTC
TRBJ2-1	-	TRBV6-2/TRBV6-3	many	CASRLWGSSYNEQFF	TGTGCCAGCAGGCTATGGGGGAGCTCCTACAATGAGCAGTTCTTC
TRBJ2-5	-	TRBV7-2	few	CASTRDWLGETQYF	TGTGCCAGCACTAGGGACTGGCTAGGCGAGACCCAGTACTTC
TRBJ1-6	TRBD1	TRBV20-1	-	CSAGTGTGGSPLHF	TGCAGTGCCGGTACCGGGACAGGAGGTTCACCCCTCCACTTT
TRBJ1-2	-	TRBV12-3/TRBV12-4	few	CASSWNSAYGYTF	TGTGCCAGCAGTTGGAACTCAGCCTATGGCTACACCTTC
TRBJ2-4	-	TRBV4-1	-	CASSQEGSLNIQYF	TGCGCCAGCAGCCAAGAGGGCAGCTTAAACATTCAGTACTTC
TRBJ2-5	-	TRBV12-3/TRBV12-4	many	CASSKPGPQETQYF	TGTGCCAGCAGCAAACCGGGGCCTCAAGAGACCCAGTACTTC
TRBJ2-2	TRBD2	TRBV3-1	-	CASGTSGLTGELFF	TGTGCCAGCGGGACTAGCGGGCTCACCGGGGAGCTGTTTTTT
TRBJ2-7	TRBD2	TRBV5-6	many	CASRRLAGAYEQYF	TGTGCCAGCAGACGCCTAGCGGGAGCCTACGAGCAGTACTTC
TRBJ2-1	-	TRBV6-2/TRBV6-3	-	CASSYSLVYNEQFF	TGTGCCAGCAGTTACTCGCTGGTATACAATGAGCAGTTCTTC
TRBJ1-2	-	TRBV12-3/TRBV12-4	-	CASSLGGFYGYTF	TGTGCCAGCAGTTTGGGGGGTTTCTATGGCTACACCTTC
TRBJ2-3	-	TRBV20-1	many	CSARAFGQGSQYF	TGCAGTGCTAGAGCTTTCGGGCAGGGCTCGCAGTATTTT
TRBJ2-3	-	TRBV4-2	many	CASSAGQNTDTQYF	TGTGCCAGCAGCGCGGGACAGAACACAGATACGCAGTATTTT
TRBJ1-6	-	TRBV4-3	few	CASSQALMGNSPLHF	TGCGCCAGCAGCCAAGCCTTAATGGGTAATTCACCCCTCCACTTT
TRBJ2-3	-	TRBV20-1	few	CSARIDTQYF	TGCAGTGCTAGAATCGATACGCAGTATTTT
TRBJ2-3	-	TRBV4-2	-	CASSQDGQGSDTQYF	TGTGCCAGCAGCCAAGACGGCCAGGGTTCAGATACGCAGTATTTT
TRBJ1-5	-	TRBV27	many	CASSLRAGTGPQHF	TGTGCCAGCAGTTTAAGGGCAGGTACCGGCCCCCAGCATTTT
TRBJ2-4	-	TRBV28	many	CASSPSQGWNIQYF	TGTGCCAGCAGTCCTTCACAGGGTTGGAACATTCAGTACTTC
TRBJ2-2	-	TRBV7-2	-	CASRSAPGTGELFF	TGTGCCAGCAGGTCGGCACCGGGGACCGGGGAGCTGTTTTTT
TRBJ2-3	TRBD2	TRBV7-2	many	CASSSGLAGGTDTQYF	TGTGCCAGCAGTTCGGGACTAGCGGGGGGCACAGATACGCAGTATTTT
TRBJ2-2	-	TRBV10-3	few	CAIGRDTGELFF	TGTGCCATCGGCAGAGACACCGGGGAGCTGTTTTTT
TRBJ2-1	-	TRBV20-1	few	CSARDPTRRHEQFF	TGCAGTGCTAGAGATCCCACCAGGAGACATGAGCAGTTCTTC
TRBJ2-7	-	TRBV25-1	few	CASRWDMSDEQYF	TGTGCCAGCAGATGGGACATGAGCGACGAGCAGTACTTC